This passage covers 28 T cell receptor beta chains from one sample sequenced in a study of cytotoxic CD8 clonotypes in ibrutinib-treated CLL. The table came from immunoSEQ multiplex PCR; TCRdb's copy has only in-frame clones and leaves some out. The data hold about 200,000 clones, with about 75% observed a single time. The material sequenced was PBMCs, taken after 12 months of ibrutinib treatment. Receptors were obtained from a human donor with chronic lymphocytic leukemia.

This chain joins TRBV5-6 and TRBJ1-4; possibly TRBD1 for D (5 bases). Between the trimmed V and J ends, which lost 4 bases and 5 bases, there was a span of 15 bases. There are 15 residues in the CDR3. Per the germline V gene, CDR1 is SGHDT and CDR2 is YYEEEE. For the CDR3, the DNA is TGTGCCAGCAGCCCCCGGGGCAGAAAGAATGAAAAACTGTTTTTT. Translating gives CASSPRGRKNEKLFF. Variable domain in full (rest from reference TRBV5-6 and TRBJ1-4): DAGVTQSPTHLIKTRGQQVTLRCSPKSGHDTVSWYQQALGQGPQFIFQYYEEEERQRGNFPDRFSGHQFPNYSSELNVNALLLGDSALYLCASSPRGRKNEKLFFGSGTQLSVL.

The chain links TRBV9 to TRBJ1-3; TRBD1 aligns across 12 bases. Trimming at V came to 3 bases and at J to 4 bases, leaving 8 bases not matched to a gene. The germline V gene encodes CDR1 SGDLS and CDR2 YYNGEE. This CDR3 has 17 amino acids. Here the CDR3 DNA reads TGTGCCAGCAGCGAAAGGGGACAGGGGGCTGGGGGAAACACCATATATTTT. Translated: CASSERGQGAGGNTIYF.

The V gene is TRBV6-5, the J gene TRBJ2-2; D remains unclear. V was pared by 6 bases and J by 4 bases, with 9 bases between. CDR1 is MNHEY and CDR2 is SVGAGI in the germline V gene. The CDR3 totals 13 residues. The CDR3 DNA follows: TGTGCCAGCAGCTCCCTTATCACCGGGGAGCTGTTTTTT. This gives the protein CASSSLITGELFF.

The V and J genes are TRBV28 and TRBJ1-2; the D is unclear. The length of the CDR3 is 12 residues. Germline V lookup: CDR1 MDHEN, CDR2 SYDVKM. Trimming took off 6 bases at V and 8 bases at J, with 13 bases between the two ends. CDR3 in DNA: TGTGCCAGCAGGACGGGCCCCGTGGGCTACACCTTC. Residues: CASRTGPVGYTF.

This clone was seen only once. V is TRBV7-2 and J is TRBJ1-2; D unclear. V shed 1 base and J shed 4 bases, with 7 bases lying between them. Germline assignment: CDR1 SGHTA and CDR2 FQGNSA. The CDR3 runs 13 residues. Written as DNA, the CDR3 is TGTGCCAGCAGCTTAGTCGAGAGCTATGGCTACACCTTC. Its protein product is CASSLVESYGYTF.

This sequence joins TRBV29-1 and TRBJ2-7; 9 bases are shared with TRBD2. V shed 5 bases and J 2 bases; nucleotides not matched to a gene: 4. This CDR3 has 13 residues. From germline, CDR1 is SQVTM and CDR2 ANQGSEA. In DNA form, the CDR3 reads TGCAGCGTTCCTAGCGGGACTACCTACGAGCAGTACTTC. Its protein is CSVPSGTTYEQYF.

CDR3 DNA: TGTGCCAGTAGTATAGATCCCGGGCGGAAACAGCAGTACTTC. Translating gives CASSIDPGRKQQYF. The chain uses TRBV19 and TRBJ2-7; D is ambiguous. The CDR3 totals 14 residues. V lost 0 bases and J 8 bases, leaving 14 bases between the germline ends. The V gene's germline CDR1 is LNHDA and CDR2 SQIVND (reference sequence).

This clone has just one count. The V gene is TRBV4-3, the J gene TRBJ1-3; a weak D match, TRBD1 (6 bases). V was shortened by 4 bases and J by 2 bases, with 9 bases between the two germline ends. This CDR3 comprises 14 residues. The germline V gene encodes CDR1 LGHNA and CDR2 YSLEER. The CDR3 bases are TGCGCCAGCAGCCTGGGGGGCGCTGGAAACACCATATATTTT. It specifies CASSLGGAGNTIYF.

The gene calls are TRBV5-1 and TRBJ1-2; D call uncertain. The CDR3 extends over 13 amino acids. CDR1 SGHRS and CDR2 YFSETQ come from the germline V gene. With 0 bases removed from V and 7 bases from J, the gap between germline ends came to 10 bases. CDR3 protein: CASSLGEGRGYTF. For the CDR3, the DNA is TGCGCCAGCAGCTTGGGGGAGGGCCGTGGCTACACCTTC. Based on the CDR3 plus reference TRBV5-1 and TRBJ1-2, the full variable domain is KAGVTQTPRYLIKTRGQQVTLSCSPISGHRSVSWYQQTPGQGLQFLFEYFSETQRNKGNFPGRFSGRQFSNSRSEMNVSTLELGDSALYLCASSLGEGRGYTFGSGTRLTVV.

The J gene is TRBJ1-3, the V gene TRBV30; D is undetermined. The CDR3 covers 14 residues. With 3 bases removed from V and 3 bases from J, the gap between germline ends came to 12 bases. Germline-derived CDR1 and CDR2 are GTSNPN and SVGIG (reference sequence). Here the CDR3 DNA reads TGTGCCTGGAGCCTGGGAGGTCTTGGAAACACCATATATTTT. Its protein product is CAWSLGGLGNTIYF. Together with reference TRBV30 and TRBJ1-3, the CDR3 gives the full variable domain: SQTIHQWPATLVQPVGSPLSLECTVEGTSNPNLYWYRQAAGRGLQLLFYSVGIGQISSEVPQNLSASRPQDRQFILSSKKLLLSDSGFYLCAWSLGGLGNTIYFGEGSWLTVV.

The rearrangement uses TRBV19 and TRBJ1-5, with D perhaps TRBD1 (6 bases). The CDR3 length is 12 residues. Germline CDR1 is LNHDA and CDR2 is SQIVND (reference sequence). Trimming stripped 6 bases from V and 9 bases from J, with 12 bases between. Here the CDR3 DNA reads TGTGCCAGTAGGCCGGGGGCCGGGCCCCAGCATTTT. This encodes CASRPGAGPQHF.

This clone has a count of ten or more. This sequence joins TRBV28 and TRBJ2-1; 8 bases are a match to TRBD2. The CDR3 runs to 12 residues. V lost 8 bases and J lost 8; bases outside the gene matches: 5. Germline V gene sequence: CDR1 MDHEN, CDR2 SYDVKM. CDR3 protein: CASGGRSYEQFF. The CDR3 nucleotides are TGTGCCAGCGGCGGGAGGTCTTATGAGCAGTTCTTC. The entire variable domain, with the rest obtained from reference TRBV28 and TRBJ2-1, is as follows: DVKVTQSSRYLVKRTGEKVFLECVQDMDHENMFWYRQDPGLGLRLIYFSYDVKMKEKGDIPEGYSVSREKKERFSLILESASTNQTSMYLCASGGRSYEQFFGPGTRLTVL.

This clone was counted between two and nine times. The CDR3, as DNA: TGTGCCAGCAGTGAAAGGGGGGGGGAGCTGTTTTTT. Translating it yields CASSERGGELFF. The chain joins TRBV25-1 to TRBJ2-2; D might be TRBD1 (6 bases). V lost 2 bases, J lost 8 bases, and 6 bases lay in between. CDR1 is MGHDK, CDR2 SYGVNS, per germline. The CDR3 loop spans 12 amino acids.

This clone was recorded a few times. The chain combines TRBV19 with TRBJ1-5; D unclear. V was clipped by 1 base and J by 0 bases, with 7 bases between them. The CDR3 loop spans 15 amino acids. CDR1 is LNHDA and CDR2 is SQIVND in the germline V gene (reference sequence). The CDR3, as DNA: TGTGCCAGTAGTATAGTCCAGACTAGCAATCAGCCCCAGCATTTT. Its protein product is CASSIVQTSNQPQHF. Full variable domain (outside the CDR3, taken from reference TRBV19 and TRBJ1-5): DGGITQSPKYLFRKEGQNVTLSCEQNLNHDAMYWYRQDPGQGLRLIYYSQIVNDFQKGDIAEGYSVSREKKESFPLTVTSAQKNPTAFYLCASSIVQTSNQPQHFGDGTRLSIL.

This clone has more than one count but fewer than ten. The V call is TRBV6-5, the J call TRBJ1-1; D might be TRBD1 (6 bases). This CDR3 has 13 amino acids. The germline V gene has CDR1 MNHEY and CDR2 SVGAGI. V was clipped by 6 bases and J by 1 base, with 9 bases between them. For the CDR3, the DNA is TGTGCCAGCAGCAGGACAGCGAACACTGAAGCTTTCTTT. It yields the protein CASSRTANTEAFF.

This chain uses TRBV25-1 with TRBJ1-2; the D is unclear. V was shortened by 0 bases and J by 8 bases, with 16 bases between the two germline ends. Germline loops: CDR1 MGHDK, CDR2 SYGVNS. CDR3 length: 15 residues. CDR3 sequence: CASSEYESLMAGYTF. The CDR3 DNA reads as TGTGCCAGCAGTGAATATGAAAGCTTGATGGCCGGCTACACCTTC.

The chain employs TRBV7-9 and TRBJ2-1, with 7 bases aligning to TRBD1. J gave up 7 bases and V 1 base, and 4 bases lay outside the gene matches. The CDR3 runs to 14 residues. In germline, CDR1 is SEHNR, CDR2 FQNEAQ (reference sequence). The chain's CDR3 is CASSLVQGKNEQFF. CDR3 nucleotide sequence: TGTGCCAGCAGCTTAGTACAGGGGAAGAATGAGCAGTTCTTC.

The V call is TRBV7-9, the J call TRBJ1-1; no clear D gene. V was trimmed by 1 base and J by 6 bases, leaving 12 bases between them. Germline V gives CDR1 SEHNR, CDR2 FQNEAQ (reference sequence). The CDR3 spans 14 residues. CDR3 amino acids: CASSLELNGAEAFF. The CDR3, as DNA: TGTGCCAGCAGCTTAGAACTTAATGGGGCTGAAGCTTTCTTT.

The table lists this clone with a few counts. The gene calls are TRBV6-6 and TRBJ1-2; no definite D call. Trimming cost V 6 bases and J 8 bases, with 10 bases left between them. CDR3 length: 11 residues. The germline gives CDR1 MNHNY, CDR2 SVGAGI (reference sequence). CDR3: CASSPTTGYTF. In nucleotides, the CDR3 is TGTGCCAGCAGCCCCACGACAGGCTACACCTTC.

The chain combines TRBV29-1 with TRBJ1-5, with TRBD1 matching 7 bases. V shed 7 bases, J shed 3 bases, and the junction held 3 bases outside the gene matches. The CDR3 covers 12 residues. Germline V lookup: CDR1 SQVTM, CDR2 ANQGSEA. The CDR3 reads CSAGTDNQPQHF. DNA of the CDR3: TGCAGCGCCGGGACAGACAATCAGCCCCAGCATTTT. Based on the CDR3 plus reference TRBV29-1 and TRBJ1-5, the full variable domain is SAVISQKPSRDICQRGTSLTIQCQVDSQVTMMFWYRQQPGQSLTLIATANQGSEATYESGFVIDKFPISRPNLTFSTLTVSNMSPEDSSIYLCSAGTDNQPQHFGDGTRLSIL.

V and J are TRBV2 and TRBJ1-1; a possible D gene is TRBD1 (5 bases). Germline lookup yields CDR1 SNHLY and CDR2 FYNNEI. This CDR3 has 15 residues. The germline V and J ends were trimmed by 6 bases and 3 bases, with 17 bases remaining between them. The CDR3 here is CASRGDEGGDTEAFF. DNA for the CDR3: TGTGCCAGCAGGGGGGACGAGGGCGGGGACACTGAAGCTTTCTTT.

This clone has a handful of counts. This chain joins TRBV7-8 and TRBJ2-1, with unresolved D. Germline CDR1 is SGHVS and CDR2 is FQNEAQ. The germline V and J ends were trimmed by 8 bases and 5 bases, with 13 bases remaining between them. The CDR3 loop spans 13 amino acids. This chain's CDR3 is CASATDINNEQFF. As DNA, the CDR3 is TGTGCCAGCGCTACCGACATCAACAATGAGCAGTTCTTC.

This clone has only one observation. The chain links TRBV28 to TRBJ2-7; D unclear. The CDR3 covers 11 residues. The germline V gene encodes CDR1 MDHEN and CDR2 SYDVKM. V was pared by 3 bases and J by 7 bases, with 7 bases between. The CDR3 sequence: CASSLSREQYF. The CDR3, as DNA: TGTGCCAGCAGTTTGTCTCGGGAGCAGTACTTC.

This clone was counted a few times. V gene TRBV4-1 combines with J gene TRBJ1-2, with TRBD1 identical over 7 bases. The CDR3 has 19 residues. Unmatched junction bases numbered 19, after V lost 1 base and J lost 5 bases. Germline V gene sequence: CDR1 MGHRA, CDR2 YSYEKL. The chain's CDR3 is CASSQASHRSQGSKYGYTF. The CDR3 DNA sequence: TGCGCCAGCAGCCAAGCCTCGCACCGTTCACAGGGGAGTAAGTATGGCTACACCTTC.

The V gene is TRBV5-6, the J gene TRBJ1-5, with TRBD1 identical over 7 bases. There are 17 residues in the CDR3. V trimming: 3 bases; J trimming: 0 bases; junction bases outside the gene matches: 9. Germline V gives CDR1 SGHDT, CDR2 YYEEEE. CDR3 sequence reads: CASSWRQGAYSNQPQHF. The CDR3 bases are TGTGCCAGCAGCTGGAGACAGGGCGCTTATAGCAATCAGCCCCAGCATTTT.

The rearrangement links TRBV19 to TRBJ1-4, with D maybe TRBD1 (6 bases). CDR1 and CDR2 (germline): LNHDA, SQIVND (reference sequence). Between the trimmed V and J ends, which lost 6 bases and 6 bases, there was a span of 17 bases. There are 15 residues in the CDR3. The CDR3 sequence is CASRLADSRYEKLFF. The CDR3 DNA reads as TGTGCCAGTAGGCTCGCGGACAGTCGATATGAAAAACTGTTTTTT.

The gene calls are TRBV28 and TRBJ1-2; TRBD1 matches at 8 bases. Germline V gives CDR1 MDHEN, CDR2 SYDVKM. This CDR3 has 15 amino acids. V was clipped by 7 bases and J by 0 bases; unmatched bases: 7. CDR3 in amino acids: CASNTGGEANYGYTF. The CDR3 region has the DNA TGTGCCAGCAACACAGGGGGGGAAGCTAACTATGGCTACACCTTC.

This clone was seen more than once but under ten times. The chain recombines TRBV5-4 with TRBJ1-2; perhaps TRBD1 as D (5 bases). From germline, CDR1 is SGHNT and CDR2 YYREEE (reference sequence). The V end was cut by 4 bases, the J end by 8 bases, with 18 bases between. This CDR3 region has 14 residues. CDR3 protein: CASSARDSGRGYTF. CDR3 nucleotides: TGTGCCAGCAGCGCAAGAGACAGTGGTCGGGGCTACACCTTC.